The following is a TCR beta chain sequence with its context. Its antigen is unknown. The data originate from a study of Graves' ophthalmopathy and Graves' hyperthyroidism. Transcripts of RNA were the source for amplifying TCR beta CDR3 regions. HTBI primers primed a first-round RT-PCR, and a second-round multiplex PCR followed. TCRdb reprocessed the multiplex PCR reads via MiXCR and lists one record per CDR3 protein. Of roughly 500,000 distinct CDR3 sequences listed, around 15% were seen once; the top ten hold over 7.5%. There are 12 residues in the CDR3. V was cut by 1 base and J by 7 bases, with 7 bases left in between. In germline, CDR1 is MGHRA, CDR2 YSYEKL. The study's findings and limits: A model built from 13 signatures distinguished ophthalmopathy from stable hyperthyroidism with roughly 85% sensitivity and 81.08% specificity.

The clonotype comes from a woman aged 25 to 39 with Graves' ophthalmopathy. Sequenced input: blood. The rearrangement links TRBV4-1 to TRBJ1-1; D gene ambiguous. The chain's CDR3 is CASSQGGIEAFF. In DNA, the CDR3 is TGCGCCAGCAGCCAAGGAGGTATTGAAGCTTTCTTT.